This TCR beta chain emerged from a study of blood T cell repertoires in COVID-19. Study information: Sites across the United States, Italy and Spain contributed samples from acute and convalescent COVID-19. PBMCs, B-cell-depleted T cells, or T cells provided the cDNA or gDNA that made up the material.

As processed by the authors: How many nucleated cells were present was estimated from reference gene primer amplification. Libraries were prepared by immunoSEQ multiplex PCR; TCRdb keeps only in-frame clonotypes and omits some of them. V, J and clone size are those of that table, while D and trimming were read from the DNA. The data show 200,000 to 300,000 clones, around 80% seen once. J gave up 3 bases and V 5 bases, and 11 bases lay outside the gene matches. The CDR3 is 17 amino acids. Germline V gene sequence: CDR1 SGHRS, CDR2 YFSETQ. Input material: peripheral blood. This TCR was recovered from a man in his forties who had recovered from COVID-19. The chain carries TRBV5-1 and TRBJ2-5; 12 bases are shared with TRBD1. This chain's CDR3 is CASRRERDRGPKETQYF. The CDR3, as DNA: TGCGCCAGCAGGCGTGAAAGGGACAGGGGGCCCAAAGAGACCCAGTACTTC.